This is a list of T cell receptor beta chains from one sample in a study of blood T cell repertoires in COVID-19. Profiling relied on immunoSEQ multiplex PCR, and the TCRdb table lists in-frame clones only, not all of them. Found here are approximately 100,000 clones, approximately 90% of them singletons; the top ten hold 4% to 5%. The sample taken for sequencing was peripheral blood. The receptors shown here come from a man in his 70s with acute or convalescent COVID-19. The CDR3 runs from the conserved cysteine through the conserved F or W. The D gene is left open where the match is weak. Some rows have no size entry. The others give once, few or many, or a class for an expanded clone.

j_gene | d_gene | v_gene | abundance | CDR3nt | CDR3aa
TRBJ2-7 | TRBD1 | TRBV6-2/TRBV6-3 | NA | TGTGCCAGCAGTTACGATAAGACAGGGCTACCTTACGAGCAGTACTTC | CASSYDKTGLPYEQYF
TRBJ2-1 | TRBD1 | TRBV5-4 | NA | TGTGCCAGCAGCCCCAGGACAGGGACCTACAATGAGCAGTTCTTC | CASSPRTGTYNEQFF
TRBJ1-4 | NA | TRBV30 | NA | TGTGCCTGGAGTGTAGGGGGGGCTGGTGAAAAACTGTTTTTT | CAWSVGGAGEKLFF
TRBJ1-4 | NA | TRBV4-1 | NA | TGCGCCAGCAGCCAAGGTCCTGCAACTAATGAAAAACTGTTTTTT | CASSQGPATNEKLFF
TRBJ2-3 | TRBD2 | TRBV19 | NA | TGTGCCAGTGGACCTCGGGGGGGGAGCACAGATACGCAGTATTTT | CASGPRGGSTDTQYF
TRBJ2-2 | NA | TRBV10-2 | NA | TGCGCCAGCAGTATTACCAGGGGTGGCGGAACCGGGGAGCTGTTTTTT | CASSITRGGGTGELFF
TRBJ1-2 | TRBD1 | TRBV18 | NA | TGTGCCAGCTCAACACAGGGGGCCCGCTCTGGCTACACCTTC | CASSTQGARSGYTF
TRBJ2-3 | TRBD2 | TRBV2 | NA | TGTGCCAGCAGTCAGGGGCTAGCGGGGGGCCGGAATACGCAGTATTTT | CASSQGLAGGRNTQYF
TRBJ1-6 | TRBD1 | TRBV3-1/TRBV3-2 | NA | TGTGCCAGCAGCCCACGGACAGGGAATTCACCCCTCCACTTT | CASSPRTGNSPLHF
TRBJ1-6 | NA | TRBV18 | few | TGTGCCAGCTCACCGCTGACGGGGAAGAATTCACCCCTCCACTTT | CASSPLTGKNSPLHF
TRBJ2-1 | TRBD2 | TRBV9 | NA | TGTGCCAGCAGCGTAGGAGTACTAGCGGGAGACAATGAGCAGTTCTTC | CASSVGVLAGDNEQFF
TRBJ1-2 | TRBD1 | TRBV9 | once | TGTGCCAGCAGCCCCCGGCCGGGACAGGGGGAATCGGTTAACTATGGCTACACCTTC | CASSPRPGQGESVNYGYTF
TRBJ1-2 | NA | TRBV6-6 | NA | TGTGCCAGCAGTGAGACAGGAAACTATGGCTACACCTTC | CASSETGNYGYTF
TRBJ1-6 | NA | TRBV5-5 | NA | TGTGCCAGCACCCCGGGGGTGGTTGGTTCACCCCTCCACTTT | CASTPGVVGSPLHF
TRBJ2-3 | TRBD2 | TRBV28 | NA | TGTGCCAGCAGTTTTCTGTCTATTAGCGGGGGTACTAGCACAGATACGCAGTATTTT | CASSFLSISGGTSTDTQYF
TRBJ2-1 | TRBD1 | TRBV19 | NA | TGTGCCAGTAGTGTTACAACAGGGGTCAATGAGCAGTTCTTC | CASSVTTGVNEQFF
TRBJ1-6 | NA | TRBV6-4 | NA | TGTGCCAGCAGTAGAGAGTATAATTCACCCCTCCACTTT | CASSREYNSPLHF
TRBJ1-5 | TRBD1 | TRBV19 | NA | TGTGCCAGTAGTCCCAAGGGACAGGTGGGACGGCCCCAGCATTTT | CASSPKGQVGRPQHF
TRBJ1-5 | TRBD1 | TRBV6-1 | NA | TGTGCCAGCAGTGAAGTGGGGACAGGTGACCGTCAGCCCCAGCATTTT | CASSEVGTGDRQPQHF
TRBJ2-7 | NA | TRBV5-1 | few | TGCGCCAGCAGCTTGAGGACTGGCTACGAGCAGTACTTC | CASSLRTGYEQYF
TRBJ1-1 | NA | TRBV5-1 | NA | TGCGCCAGCAGCTTGGCCTGGAACACTGAAGCTTTCTTT | CASSLAWNTEAFF
TRBJ1-4 | TRBD1 | TRBV5-1 | NA | TGCGCCAGCAGCGGGGGACAGGGGACCGCAACTAATGAAAAACTGTTTTTT | CASSGGQGTATNEKLFF
TRBJ2-7 | TRBD2 | TRBV2 | NA | TGTGCCAGCAGTGGCGGGCGGGACTACACCTTTTACGAGCAGTACTTC | CASSGGRDYTFYEQYF
TRBJ1-1 | NA | TRBV6-2/TRBV6-3 | NA | TGTGCCAGCAGTTTCCAGGGAGCCGGGAGCACTGAAGCTTTCTTT | CASSFQGAGSTEAFF
TRBJ2-7 | NA | TRBV2 | NA | TGTGCCAGCAGTCCCGGCTACGAGCAGTACTTC | CASSPGYEQYF
TRBJ1-5 | TRBD1 | TRBV11-2 | NA | TGTGCCAGCAGCCAAAACAGGGGAGGAAATCAGCCCCAGCATTTT | CASSQNRGGNQPQHF
TRBJ2-5 | TRBD1 | TRBV5-4 | NA | TGTGCCAGCAGCTTGAGCGGGACAGGGGAAGAGACCCAGTACTTC | CASSLSGTGEETQYF
TRBJ1-1 | NA | TRBV3-1/TRBV3-2 | NA | TGTGCCAGCAGCCCATTCAGGGTACCAACGAACACTGAAGCTTTCTTT | CASSPFRVPTNTEAFF
TRBJ1-2 | NA | TRBV7-9 | NA | TGTGCCAGCAGCTCGGACAGACGTGGCTACACCTTC | CASSSDRRGYTF
TRBJ2-4 | NA | TRBV4-1 | NA | TGCGCCAGCAGCCAAGATGGTGGAGTAGCCAAAAACATTCAGTACTTC | CASSQDGGVAKNIQYF
TRBJ2-1 | NA | TRBV10-3 | NA | TGTGCCATCAGTGAGACAGGGTTTAATCGGGAGCAGTTCTTC | CAISETGFNREQFF
TRBJ2-5 | NA | TRBV6-2/TRBV6-3 | NA | TGTGCCAGCAGTTACAATCGGGGTCCAAGAGAGACCCAGTACTTC | CASSYNRGPRETQYF
TRBJ2-3 | NA | TRBV28 | NA | TGTGCCAGCAGTTTTCGCGGGGTCACAGATACGCAGTATTTT | CASSFRGVTDTQYF
TRBJ1-2 | NA | TRBV11-2 | NA | TGTGCCAGCAGCTTTTTTTCGGACTATGGCTACACCTTC | CASSFFSDYGYTF
TRBJ2-5 | TRBD1 | TRBV23-1 | NA | TGCGCCAGCAGTCAATCCCTCCCGGCAGGGGGCTTACCAGAGACCCAGTACTTC | CASSQSLPAGGLPETQYF
TRBJ2-1 | NA | TRBV7-4 | NA | TGTGCCAGCAGCTTAGAAGGGTGCGGGCAGCCCCCGAGCTCCTACAATGAGCAGTTCTTC | CASSLEGCGQPPSSYNEQFF
TRBJ1-2 | NA | TRBV28 | NA | TGTGCCAGCAGTTTATACCCGGAGACAGGAAACTATGGCTACACCTTC | CASSLYPETGNYGYTF
TRBJ1-5 | TRBD1 | TRBV3-1/TRBV3-2 | few | TGTGCCAGCAGCCAAGCTGGAACAGGGGGAGGTCAGCCCCAGCATTTT | CASSQAGTGGGQPQHF
TRBJ2-3 | TRBD2 | TRBV30 | NA | TGTGCCTGGAGGGCGGGGGGGAAAGGACGCACAGATACGCAGTATTTT | CAWRAGGKGRTDTQYF
TRBJ2-1 | TRBD2 | TRBV9 | NA | TGTGCCAGCAGCGCCCTACCTAGCGGGGGGGCCCGGGAGCAGTTCTTC | CASSALPSGGAREQFF
TRBJ1-5 | NA | TRBV6-1 | NA | TGTGCCAGCAGTGAAGGTGGGGGGGATCAGCCCCAGCATTTT | CASSEGGGDQPQHF
TRBJ2-2 | TRBD1 | TRBV2 | NA | TGTGCCAGCAGTTCAGGACAGGGCGTAGGGGAGCTGTTTTTT | CASSSGQGVGELFF
TRBJ1-1 | NA | TRBV2 | many | TGTGCCAGCAGTGACTACGGGAACACTGAAGCTTTCTTT | CASSDYGNTEAFF
TRBJ2-4 | TRBD1 | TRBV19 | NA | TGTGCCAGTAGTATTGGACAGGTATTAGCCAAAAACATTCAGTACTTC | CASSIGQVLAKNIQYF
TRBJ1-3 | TRBD1 | TRBV28 | NA | TGTGCCAGCAGTTTCCGGGGACAGCTCTCTGGAAACACCATATATTTT | CASSFRGQLSGNTIYF
TRBJ1-1 | TRBD1 | TRBV27 | NA | TGTGCCAGCAGTTTATACGCAGGGGGCGAAGCTTTCTTT | CASSLYAGGEAFF
TRBJ1-4 | TRBD1 | TRBV2 | NA | TGTGCCAGCAGTGAAGCGCCTCAGGGGGCTCGAGAAAAACTGTTTTTT | CASSEAPQGAREKLFF
TRBJ1-1 | NA | TRBV28 | NA | TGTGCCAGCGAGGGTACTGAAGCTTTCTTT | CASEGTEAFF
TRBJ2-2 | NA | TRBV20-1 | NA | TGCAGTGCTAGTGGCCCACTGAACACCGGGGAGCTGTTTTTT | CSASGPLNTGELFF